These T cell receptor beta chains were read from a single sample in a study of blood T cell repertoires in COVID-19. Only in-frame clones appear in the TCRdb table, and some are missing; sequencing was by immunoSEQ multiplex PCR. The sample yields 150,000 to 200,000 clones, nearly 90% seen once. Sequences were obtained from peripheral blood. These receptors were collected from a man aged 18 to 29 who had recovered from COVID-19. Each CDR3 is given with its conserved first and last residue.

>TRBV3-1/TRBV3-2
CASSQTKGTGTEAFF
>TRBV11-1
CASSLTGSKNIQYF
>TRBV27
CASSPTGGGYTF
>TRBV9
CASSRFGQNYGYTF
>TRBV14
CASSRLTGISSPLHF
>TRBV18
CASSHERRETQYF
>TRBV6-1
CASSVLSSGGTDTQYF
>TRBV7-7
CASSPYPGVTDTQYF
>TRBV4-2
CASSQDQGDSYEQYF
>TRBV5-5
CASSLSQGAYNEQFF
>TRBV11-2
CASSLVAGMGAFF
>TRBV18
CASSLGTSDTYEQYF
>TRBV10-3
CAITGGEGQPQHF
>TRBV13
CASSFGQGANQPQHF
>TRBV28
CASAGANQPQHF
>TRBV5-6
CASSPLLASISYEQYF
>TRBV2
CASRVDNEQFF
>TRBV19
CATALQGSYNEQFF
>TRBV27
CASSSLAGGGNEQFF
>TRBV4-3
CASSHFLGTSGSLPGANVLTF
>TRBV6-5
CASSYSYGRPQHF
>TRBV4-1
CASSPIGLAGGTDTQYF
>TRBV19
CASRATSGSLNEQFF
>TRBV6-5
CASSWGLAGRDNEQFF
>TRBV5-4
CASSPWTGADTQYF
>TRBV19
CASSIGLAGGKETQYF
>TRBV19
CASSTTTGNSPLHF
>TRBV5-1
CASSPTFGQAPNYGYTF
>TRBV6-2/TRBV6-3
CASTPGITYEQYF
>TRBV19
CASRGGSLAGDEQFF
>TRBV15
CATSDRAGGYTF
>TRBV28
CASSLLQDGNTIYF
>TRBV24-1
CATSDSGGRVFFDTGELFF
>TRBV6-2/TRBV6-3
CASSYLRETGIGEAFF
>TRBV11-3
CASSSVRFTGELFF
>TRBV27
CASSLRASAPYNEQFF
>TRBV7-2
CASSLGRYYEQYF
>TRBV29-1
CSALGQGSFDTQYF
>TRBV18
CASSPATGMNSPLHF
>TRBV19
CASSEQGLNTEAFF
>TRBV6-5
CASDRDAQETQYF
>TRBV7-8
CASSLASEGRAEAFF
>TRBV28
CASRGQGRHRGGANVLTF
>TRBV28
CASSLSGGPDYGYTF
>TRBV2
CASARQDTEAFF
>TRBV9
CASSPPGQGALSGYTF
>TRBV6-5
CASLGPSSGNTIYF
>TRBV5-1
CASSLPRQGPYEQYF
>TRBV5-1
CASSFGTSGASSYEQYF
>TRBV5-1
CASLPSGGTGELFF
>TRBV11-2
CASSSGWGKPNEQYF
>TRBV5-6
CASSSPGTGVNGELFF
>TRBV7-2
CASSLGLAGTGELFF
>TRBV4-1
CASSQLAGGTNEQFF
>TRBV24-1
CATSDSWGHEQFF
>TRBV11-3
CASSLGQADEQYF
>TRBV18
CASSNIAGQGDEQYF